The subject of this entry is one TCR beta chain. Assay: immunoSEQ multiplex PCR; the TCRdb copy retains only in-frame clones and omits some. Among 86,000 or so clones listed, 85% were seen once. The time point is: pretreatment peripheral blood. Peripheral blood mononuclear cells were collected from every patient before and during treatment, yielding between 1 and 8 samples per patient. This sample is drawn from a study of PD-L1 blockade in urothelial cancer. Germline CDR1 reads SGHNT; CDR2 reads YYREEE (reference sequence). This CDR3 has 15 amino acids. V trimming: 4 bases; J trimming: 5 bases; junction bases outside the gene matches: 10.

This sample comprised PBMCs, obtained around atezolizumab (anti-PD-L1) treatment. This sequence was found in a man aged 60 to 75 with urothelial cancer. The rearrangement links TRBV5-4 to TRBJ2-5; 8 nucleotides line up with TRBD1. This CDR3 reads CASSPQTGDQETQYF. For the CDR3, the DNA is TGTGCCAGCAGCCCGCAGACAGGGGATCAGGAGACCCAGTACTTC.